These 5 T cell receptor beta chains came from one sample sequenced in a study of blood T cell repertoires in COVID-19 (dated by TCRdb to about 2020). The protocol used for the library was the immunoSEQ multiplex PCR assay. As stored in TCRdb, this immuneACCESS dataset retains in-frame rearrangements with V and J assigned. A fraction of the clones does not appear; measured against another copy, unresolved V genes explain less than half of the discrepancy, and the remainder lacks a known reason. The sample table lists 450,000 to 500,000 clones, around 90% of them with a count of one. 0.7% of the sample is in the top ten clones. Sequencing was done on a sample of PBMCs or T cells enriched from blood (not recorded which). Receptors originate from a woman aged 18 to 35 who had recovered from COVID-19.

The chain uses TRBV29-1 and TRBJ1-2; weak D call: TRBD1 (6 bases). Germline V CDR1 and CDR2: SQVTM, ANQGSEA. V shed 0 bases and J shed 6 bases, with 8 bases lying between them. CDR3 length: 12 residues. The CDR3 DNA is TGCAGCGTTGAAGAGGGGGCGGATGGCTACACCTTC. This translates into CSVEEGADGYTF.

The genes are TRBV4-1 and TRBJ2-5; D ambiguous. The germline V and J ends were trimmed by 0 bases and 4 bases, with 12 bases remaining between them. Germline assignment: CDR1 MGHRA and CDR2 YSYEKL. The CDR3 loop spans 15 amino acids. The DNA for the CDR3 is TGCGCCAGCAGCCAAGATTCCCTACGTGGAGAGACCCAGTACTTC. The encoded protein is CASSQDSLRGETQYF.

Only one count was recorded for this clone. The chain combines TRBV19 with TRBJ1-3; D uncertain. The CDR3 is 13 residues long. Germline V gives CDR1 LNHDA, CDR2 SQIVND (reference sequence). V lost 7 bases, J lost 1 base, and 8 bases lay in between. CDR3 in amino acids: CASITVSGNTIYF. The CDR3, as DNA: TGTGCCAGTATTACGGTTTCTGGAAACACCATATATTTT.

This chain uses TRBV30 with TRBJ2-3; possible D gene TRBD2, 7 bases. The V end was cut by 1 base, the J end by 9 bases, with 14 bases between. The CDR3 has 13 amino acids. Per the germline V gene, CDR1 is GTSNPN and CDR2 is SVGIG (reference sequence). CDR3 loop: CAWSERGRETQYF. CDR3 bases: TGTGCCTGGAGTGAAAGGGGGAGGGAAACGCAGTATTTT.

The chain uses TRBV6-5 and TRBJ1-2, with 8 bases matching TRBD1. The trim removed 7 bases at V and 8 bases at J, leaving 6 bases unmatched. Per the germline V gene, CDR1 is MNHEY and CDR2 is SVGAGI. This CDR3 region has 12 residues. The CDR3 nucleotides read TGTGCCAGCAATAGACAGGGGTACGGCTACACCTTC. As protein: CASNRQGYGYTF.